What follows are 3 T cell receptor beta chains derived from one specimen sequenced in a study of T cells in Graves' hyperthyroidism and ophthalmopathy. Authors of the study amplified TCR beta CDR3 regions from RNA transcripts. First-round RT-PCR targeting the TCR CDR3 was performed with the HTBI primer set. One entry per CDR3 protein results from TCRdb running MiXCR on the multiplex PCR reads. There are hundreds of thousands of distinct CDR3 sequences in the sample; under 20% occur only once, and around 17% lies in the top ten. Sequencing was carried out using blood. The receptor source for this set is a woman between 18 and 30 years old with Graves' ophthalmopathy.

This clonotype was picked up a small number of times. The chain has TRBV28 and TRBJ1-4; D is unresolved. Deletions cut 6 bases from V and 10 bases from J, with 18 bases between. CDR3 length: 14 residues. In germline, CDR1 is MDHEN, CDR2 SYDVKM. CDR3 residues: CASRMTASVGKLFF. The CDR3 nucleotides read TGTGCCAGCAGGATGACGGCGTCGGTGGGAAAACTGTTTTTT.

This clonotype has more than one count but fewer than ten. The J gene is TRBJ2-2, the V gene TRBV20-1, with 7 nucleotides matching TRBD1. Trimming at V came to 4 bases and at J to 6 bases, leaving 2 bases not matched to a gene. The CDR3 totals 12 residues. Germline lookup yields CDR1 DFQATT and CDR2 SNEGSKA (reference sequence). The CDR3 sequence: CSATQGAGELFF. In DNA, the CDR3 is TGCAGTGCTACTCAGGGGGCCGGGGAGCTGTTTTTT.

This chain connects TRBV6-1 to TRBJ1-2, with D maybe TRBD1 (5 bases). Trimming stripped 7 bases from V and 5 bases from J, with 17 bases between. This CDR3 contains 14 residues. The germline gives CDR1 MNHNS, CDR2 SASEGT. Written as DNA, the CDR3 is TGTGCCAGCAACCTCATTGGGGCAGGGTATGGCTACACCTTC. It specifies CASNLIGAGYGYTF.